This entry describes one TCR beta chain. Its antigen specificity is not known. No much larger clone exists at a distance of one base, and base qualities are not known. The donors were included in the validation cohort of some 120 subjects, a group kept apart from the roughly 730-subject first cohort. This sample stems from a study of cytomegalovirus exposure and HLA in healthy donors (dated by TCRdb to the late 2010s). Context from the whole study: The roughly 670 repertoires of the first cohort and the 95 to 150 validation repertoires were produced on the same platform, according to a later analysis. The study combined high-throughput TCR immunosequencing, statistical association of individual TCRs with disease status, and machine learning to predict cytomegalovirus infection status. Along with the roughly 670-subject first cohort, a separate validation cohort of around 120 different subjects was used. The aim of the study was to test whether cataloging public T cell receptors could identify signatures of past pathogen exposure.

Receptor libraries were prepared by the immunoSEQ multiplex PCR assay. On the authors' methods: A statistical classification framework was built to diagnose cytomegalovirus status from the catalog of TCR beta chain sequences. Drawn from immuneACCESS, this table holds only the in-frame rearrangements with V and J called that TCRdb kept. Clones are partly lost; checked studies trace under half to an unresolved V gene and leave the rest unexplained. V, J and clone size are taken as reported in that table, and D and trimming were inferred from the DNA itself. The sample has about 330,000 clones on record, 70% to 90% of them singletons. The ten largest make up 0.7% to 0.85% of the sample. Inclusive of the bounding cysteine and phenylalanine, the CDR3 is 15 residues long. Only the CDR3 part of the read is kept: 45 bases, read in frame from the first base. V sheds 3 bases and J sheds 3 bases, leaving 16 bases between their ends.

The paper as a whole reports these results and caveats: In the study, around 150 TCR beta chains were listed as associated with cytomegalovirus. In vitro tests confirmed that a few of the cytomegalovirus-associated TCR beta chains recognize cytomegalovirus antigens. The authors suggested that the approach could potentially be generalized to other disease states and immunological phenotypes. A later analysis lacked HLA typing for the validation cohort, so it scored co-occurrence in that cohort across all 120 or so repertoires. Of the cluster scores, approximately 95% were above 0 in a later analysis, which found that TCRs clustered in the first cohort also tended to co-occur in the 120 or so validation repertoires. Most TCR sequences were observed very rarely across donors, whereas some public TCRs were present in many individuals. The classifier was reported to diagnose cytomegalovirus status with high specificity and sensitivity in both the original cohort and the validation cohort.

The sequenced sample consisted of PBMCs. The TCR comes from a woman younger than 35 in good health and CMV-seronegative. The sequence joins TRBV5-3 to TRBJ2-7; TRBD2 is perhaps the D gene, given 5 matching bases. TRBV5-3 is an open reading frame, and its role is uncertain. The DNA reads TGTGCCAGAAGCTGGCTTACGGATGGGAGCTACGAGCAGTACTTC. Translated, it reads CARSWLTDGSYEQYF.